This TCR beta chain was obtained from a study of shared clonotypes between healthy human individuals. Points from the study as a whole: Sampling used blood alone; tissue repertoires probably differ.

Authors' data handling: Junction-only immunoSEQ sequences carried no quality scores, so filtering differed. Only in-frame clones appear in the TCRdb table, and some are missing; sequencing was by immunoSEQ multiplex PCR. That table gives V, J and clone size, and the DNA gave D and trimming. The table lists around 1.1 million clones, more than 75% of them singletons, with 0.61% in the top ten. In regard to this clone: As yet, its antigen is unknown.

Adult donors, all healthy and HIV-negative, had no recent acute infections or vaccinations. Partitioning of CD4+ cells yielded a CD45RA+ naive subset and a CD45RA-negative memory subset. Germline trimming cut 4 bases from V and 6 bases from J; bases unmatched to any gene: 10. The germline CDR1 and CDR2 sequences are SGDLS and YYNGEE. This CDR3 contains 15 residues. The sequencing sample was made of memory CD4+ T cells from PBMCs. The subset is: CD45RA-negative fraction. The clonotype originates from a man between 18 and 29 years old in good health. Some clones in this sample may be carry-over from other donors' samples. The chain links TRBV9 to TRBJ2-7; 10 bases agree with TRBD1. Here the CDR3 reads CASSKTGQGRGEQYF. DNA for the CDR3: TGTGCCAGCAGCAAAACGGGACAGGGGCGGGGCGAGCAGTACTTC.